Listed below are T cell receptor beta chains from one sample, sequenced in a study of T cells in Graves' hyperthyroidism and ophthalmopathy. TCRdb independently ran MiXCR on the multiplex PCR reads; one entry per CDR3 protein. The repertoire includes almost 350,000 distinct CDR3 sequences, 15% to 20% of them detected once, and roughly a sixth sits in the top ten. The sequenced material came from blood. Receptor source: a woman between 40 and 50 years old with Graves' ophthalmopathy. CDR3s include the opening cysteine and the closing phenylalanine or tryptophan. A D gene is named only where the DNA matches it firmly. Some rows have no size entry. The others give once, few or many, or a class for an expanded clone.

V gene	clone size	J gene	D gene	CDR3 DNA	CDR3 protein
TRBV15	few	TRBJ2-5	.	TGTGCCACCAGCAGAGACCGACTTTCCCAGTACTTC	CATSRDRLSQYF
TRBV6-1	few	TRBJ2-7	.	TGTGCCAGCAGAGAAGACGGCACCTCCTACGAGCAGTACTTC	CASREDGTSYEQYF
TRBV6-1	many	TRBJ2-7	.	TGTGCCAGCGGGAGAGGGAGGCTCGAGCAGTACTTC	CASGRGRLEQYF
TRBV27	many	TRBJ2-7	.	TGTGCCAGCAGTTTTACGTCTAAGGGGAGGAATCACGAGCAGTACTTC	CASSFTSKGRNHEQYF
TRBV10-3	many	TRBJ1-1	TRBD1	TGTGCCACCATCATCACAGGACAGGGGGCCTCTGAAGCTTTCTTT	CATIITGQGASEAFF
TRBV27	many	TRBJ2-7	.	TGTGCCAGCAGGCCCTGGGGATGGGGCTCCTACGAGCAGTACTTC	CASRPWGWGSYEQYF
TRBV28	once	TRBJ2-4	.	TGTGCCAGCAGTTTAGCCCAGGGAAGATTCGACATTCAGTACTTC	CASSLAQGRFDIQYF
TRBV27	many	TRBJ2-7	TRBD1	TGTGCCAGCAGTTTTTCGGGACAGCTCTACGAGCAGTACTTC	CASSFSGQLYEQYF
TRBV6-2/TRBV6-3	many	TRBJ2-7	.	TGTGCCAGCAGTAATACACGGGTGCACTACGAGCAGTACTTC	CASSNTRVHYEQYF
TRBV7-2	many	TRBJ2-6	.	TGTGCCAGCAGCTTAGAGGGATCTGGGGCCAACGTCCTGACTTTC	CASSLEGSGANVLTF
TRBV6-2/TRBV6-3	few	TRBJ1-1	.	TGTGCCAGCACCCCTCACTCTGACAGGCAGAACACTGAAGCTTTCTTT	CASTPHSDRQNTEAFF
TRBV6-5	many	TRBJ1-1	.	TGTGCCAGCAGTTACTCGTTCGACTTGAACACTGAAGCTTTCTTT	CASSYSFDLNTEAFF
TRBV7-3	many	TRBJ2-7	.	TGTGCCAGCAGCTTAACTTCGGACAGAGGAGCCTACGAGCAGTACTTC	CASSLTSDRGAYEQYF
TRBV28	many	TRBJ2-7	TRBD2	TGTGCCAGCAAGGGTCATAAGCGGGACTACGAGCAGTACTTC	CASKGHKRDYEQYF
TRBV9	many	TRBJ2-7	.	TGTGCCAGCAGCGTAGATGGAGCCCGTGAGCAGTACTTC	CASSVDGAREQYF
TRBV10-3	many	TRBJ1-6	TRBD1	TGTGCCATCAGGAGGGACAGTTATAATTCACCCCTCCACTTT	CAIRRDSYNSPLHF
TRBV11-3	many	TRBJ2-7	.	TGTGCCAGCAGCTTTCAGGCCGGGGCTAACTACGAGCAGTACTTC	CASSFQAGANYEQYF
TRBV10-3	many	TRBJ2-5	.	TGTGCCATCAGTGCCGGGGAGACCCAGTACTTC	CAISAGETQYF
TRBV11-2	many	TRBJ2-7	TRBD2	TGTGCCAGCAGCTTTGATCCGGGAGGTTCCTACGAGCAGTACTTC	CASSFDPGGSYEQYF
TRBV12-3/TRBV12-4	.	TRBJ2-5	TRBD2	TGTGCCAGCACTTTGACTAGCGGGGGTGGAGAGACCCAGTACTTC	CASTLTSGGGETQYF
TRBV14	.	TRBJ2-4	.	TGTGCCAGCAGCCTGGATTATCGGGAGAAAGGGGAAAACATTCAGTACTTC	CASSLDYREKGENIQYF
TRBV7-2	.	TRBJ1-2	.	TGTGCCAGCAGCCCCGGGGGGGGAGCGAACTATGGCTACACCTTC	CASSPGGGANYGYTF
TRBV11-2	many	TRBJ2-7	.	TGTGCCAGCAGCTTAGATCGGCCCGTTGGGCCCTACGAGCAGTACTTC	CASSLDRPVGPYEQYF
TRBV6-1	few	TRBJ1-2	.	TGTGCCAGCGGCAAGGTGAACTATGGCTACACCTTC	CASGKVNYGYTF
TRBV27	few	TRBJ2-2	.	TGTGCCAGCAGTTTAATAGTTGGAGCCACCGGGGAGCTGTTTTTT	CASSLIVGATGELFF
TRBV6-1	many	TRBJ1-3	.	TGTGCCAGCAGAAAAGAGGTACCTGGAAACACCATATATTTT	CASRKEVPGNTIYF
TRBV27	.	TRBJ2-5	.	TGTACCAGCAGCCCCAATCTATCAGGGAACACCCAAGAGACCCGGTACTTC	CTSSPNLSGNTQETRYF
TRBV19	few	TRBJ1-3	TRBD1	TGTGCCAGCCGACCGGGACAGGAGCCTGGAAACACCATATATTTT	CASRPGQEPGNTIYF
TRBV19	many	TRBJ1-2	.	TGTGCCAGTTACGGGGGGCGCTTCGATTGGGGCTACACCTTC	CASYGGRFDWGYTF
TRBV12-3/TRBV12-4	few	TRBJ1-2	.	TGTGCCAGCAGGAAGGGAATCGGCTACACCTTC	CASRKGIGYTF
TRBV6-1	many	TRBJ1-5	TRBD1	TGTGCCAGCAGTGAAGGGGCCCTTCGTACAGGGGTCAATCAGCCCCAGCATTTT	CASSEGALRTGVNQPQHF
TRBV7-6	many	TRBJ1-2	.	TGTGCCAGCAGCGGCCCGGGACGGCGCGGCTACACCTTC	CASSGPGRRGYTF
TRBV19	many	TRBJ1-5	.	TGTGCCAGTAGTCCTCGCGGGAGTCCTAGCAATCAGCCCCAGCATTTT	CASSPRGSPSNQPQHF
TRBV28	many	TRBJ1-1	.	TGTGCCAGCAGTTTATGGAGGGTCAGCTTGAACACTGAAGCTTTCTTT	CASSLWRVSLNTEAFF
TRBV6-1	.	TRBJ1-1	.	TGTGCCAGCAGTGTTACATGGAACACTGAAGCTTTCTTT	CASSVTWNTEAFF